A selection of T cell receptor beta chains follows, all from one sample in a study of radiation and T cells in renal cell carcinoma. TCRdb's table, derived via immunoSEQ multiplex PCR, lists solely in-frame clones and lacks some. This sample has fewer than 200,000 clones; less than 90% occur once, and the top ten carry roughly 10%. The specimen comprised blood, sampled from a patient whose treatment included radiotherapy and nephrectomy. The receptors were sampled from a woman aged 50 to 60 with renal cell carcinoma. CDR3s include the opening cysteine and the closing phenylalanine or tryptophan. The order of the fields is CDR3 protein, CDR3 DNA, V gene, D gene, clone size, J gene. The D gene is left open where the match is weak. Size is stated for part of the rows, as once, few or many counts, or as a class when the clone is expanded.

CASSKGGQANTEAFF | TGTGCCAGCAGCAAAGGGGGACAGGCGAACACTGAAGCTTTCTTT | TRBV7-8 | TRBD1 | . | TRBJ1-1
CASSLVGDTQYF | TGTGCCAGCAGCTTAGTTGGGGATACGCAGTATTTT | TRBV7-2 | . | . | TRBJ2-3
CASSMKGATETEAFF | TGTGCCAGTAGTATGAAGGGGGCAACGGAGACTGAAGCTTTCTTT | TRBV19 | TRBD1 | . | TRBJ1-1
CASSPSIMTTNYGYTF | TGTGCCAGCTCACCATCCATCATGACAACGAACTATGGCTACACCTTC | TRBV18 | . | . | TRBJ1-2
CASVLESSYNEQFF | TGTGCCAGCGTCTTAGAGAGCTCCTACAATGAGCAGTTCTTC | TRBV6-1 | . | . | TRBJ2-1
CASSLPLAGGSTDTQYF | TGCGCCAGCAGCCTACCACTAGCGGGGGGCAGCACAGATACGCAGTATTTT | TRBV5-1 | TRBD2 | . | TRBJ2-3
CAIGTVVYGYTF | TGTGCCATTGGGACGGTGGTCTATGGCTACACCTTC | TRBV10-3 | . | . | TRBJ1-2
CASSFAKDTGELFF | TGTGCCAGCAGCTTTGCAAAAGACACCGGGGAGCTGTTTTTT | TRBV7-9 | . | . | TRBJ2-2
CASSRPGQGVRGYTF | TGCGCCAGCAGCCGACCGGGACAGGGAGTTCGAGGCTACACCTTC | TRBV5-1 | TRBD1 | . | TRBJ1-2
CASSPPPGREKLFF | TGTGCCAGCAGCCCCCCGCCAGGGAGGGAAAAACTGTTTTTT | TRBV7-2 | . | . | TRBJ1-4
CASSVGGYSNQPQHF | TGTGCCAGCAGCGTAGGCGGATATAGCAATCAGCCCCAGCATTTT | TRBV9 | . | . | TRBJ1-5
CASSPGLIEDTQYF | TGTGCCAGCTCACCCGGACTGATTGAGGATACGCAGTATTTT | TRBV18 | . | . | TRBJ2-3
CASRQGGSGANVLTF | TGTGCCAGTAGACAGGGGGGCTCTGGGGCCAACGTCCTGACTTTC | TRBV6-5 | TRBD1 | . | TRBJ2-6
CASSPLRLAKNIQYF | TGTGCCAGCAGTCCCCTAAGGCTAGCCAAAAACATTCAGTACTTC | TRBV6-5 | . | . | TRBJ2-4
CASSVLIDSKETQYF | TGTGCCAGTAGTGTACTGATTGACAGTAAAGAGACCCAGTACTTC | TRBV19 | . | . | TRBJ2-5
CASSLAPGLSEQFF | TGCGCCAGCAGCTTGGCCCCAGGGCTGAGTGAGCAGTTCTTC | TRBV5-1 | . | . | TRBJ2-1
CASSQVVMGRDTEAFF | TGTGCCAGCAGCCAAGTGGTGATGGGTAGGGACACTGAAGCTTTCTTT | TRBV4-2 | . | . | TRBJ1-1
CASSLGTGQNYGYTF | TGTGCCAGCAGCTTAGGAACAGGACAAAACTATGGCTACACCTTC | TRBV7-6 | . | . | TRBJ1-2
CATSRGFTGATNEKLFF | TGTGCCACCAGCAGAGGTTTCACTGGGGCAACTAATGAAAAACTGTTTTTT | TRBV15 | . | few | TRBJ1-4
CASSILQGPHQPQHF | TGTGCCAGTAGTATTTTACAGGGACCGCATCAGCCCCAGCATTTT | TRBV19 | . | once | TRBJ1-5
CASSYMRQGNSPLHF | TGTGCCAGCAGTTACATGAGACAGGGGAATTCACCCCTCCACTTT | TRBV6-5 | TRBD1 | . | TRBJ1-6
CASSSDRATGELFF | TGTGCCAGCAGTTCTGACAGGGCCACCGGGGAGCTGTTTTTT | TRBV2 | TRBD1 | . | TRBJ2-2
CASRTLTGGDQPQHF | TGTGCCAGCAGGACCTTAACAGGGGGGGATCAGCCCCAGCATTTT | TRBV6-1 | TRBD1 | . | TRBJ1-5
CASSLDRAGRYGYTF | TGTGCCAGCAGCTTAGATCGGGCAGGGCGCTATGGCTACACCTTC | TRBV11-2 | . | . | TRBJ1-2
CASSYSQGSDGYTF | TGTGCCAGCAGTTACTCACAGGGGTCGGATGGCTACACCTTC | TRBV6-5 | TRBD1 | . | TRBJ1-2
CASSQDRDSGNTIYF | TGCGCCAGCAGCCAAGATCGGGACAGTGGAAACACCATATATTTT | TRBV4-1 | TRBD1 | . | TRBJ1-3
CASRRDSGTDTQYF | TGTGCCAGCAGACGGGACAGCGGGACAGATACGCAGTATTTT | TRBV6-5 | . | . | TRBJ2-3
CASSIGGLATIYF | TGTGCCAGTAGTATTGGTGGTTTAGCCACCATATATTTT | TRBV19 | . | . | TRBJ1-3
CASMVAGGDYGYTF | TGTGCCAGTATGGTAGCAGGGGGCGACTATGGCTACACCTTC | TRBV19 | TRBD1 | . | TRBJ1-2
CASTIFGQPNSPLHF | TGTGCCAGTACCATATTCGGACAGCCTAATTCACCCCTCCACTTT | TRBV19 | . | . | TRBJ1-6
CASSVPIKRGFSYNEQFF | TGTGCCAGCAGCGTTCCCATTAAGCGGGGATTCTCCTACAATGAGCAGTTCTTC | TRBV7-3 | TRBD2 | . | TRBJ2-1
CASSSEVAGAEQYF | TGTGCCAGCAGCTCCGAGGTGGCGGGGGCCGAGCAGTACTTC | TRBV11-3 | . | . | TRBJ2-7
CATSRAATEAFF | TGTGCCACCAGTAGGGCAGCCACTGAAGCTTTCTTT | TRBV15 | . | once | TRBJ1-1
CASRVDPKTGLVQPQHF | TGTGCCAGCAGAGTGGACCCAAAGACAGGGCTGGTCCAGCCCCAGCATTTT | TRBV7-9 | TRBD1 | . | TRBJ1-5
CASSFGTVSEAFF | TGTGCCAGCAGCTTCGGGACAGTCTCTGAAGCTTTCTTT | TRBV11-3 | TRBD1 | . | TRBJ1-1
CASSPAGGIGNEQFF | TGTGCCAGCTCACCAGCAGGGGGGATCGGCAATGAGCAGTTCTTC | TRBV18 | . | . | TRBJ2-1
CASSQGRWYRGQETQYF | TGTGCCAGCAGCCAAGGAAGGTGGTACAGGGGCCAAGAGACCCAGTACTTC | TRBV14 | TRBD1 | . | TRBJ2-5
CASSWVPGQGPGELFF | TGCGCCAGCAGCTGGGTCCCGGGACAGGGACCCGGGGAGCTGTTTTTT | TRBV5-1 | TRBD1 | . | TRBJ2-2
CASSPPGEKLFF | TGTGCCAGCAGCCCTCCGGGAGAAAAACTGTTTTTT | TRBV9 | . | . | TRBJ1-4
CASSTISAGGTGELFF | TGTGCCAGCTCTACCATCTCCGCGGGGGGCACCGGGGAGCTGTTTTTT | TRBV18 | TRBD2 | . | TRBJ2-2
CASSSLTNGAGELFF | TGCGCCAGCAGCTCCTTGACAAATGGGGCCGGGGAGCTGTTTTTT | TRBV5-1 | . | . | TRBJ2-2
CASSEDGRSDYGYTF | TGTGCCAGCAGTGAAGATGGCAGGTCCGACTATGGCTACACCTTC | TRBV6-1 | . | . | TRBJ1-2
CASSIAAGGLNEQFF | TGTGCCAGTAGTATAGCGGCGGGGGGGCTCAATGAGCAGTTCTTC | TRBV19 | TRBD2 | . | TRBJ2-1
CASSLTVNTEAFF | TGTGCCAGTAGCCTGACAGTGAACACTGAAGCTTTCTTT | TRBV19 | . | . | TRBJ1-1